This TCR beta chain was captured in a study of cytomegalovirus exposure and HLA in healthy donors. Across the study: The same platform as the roughly 670 first-cohort repertoires was used for the 110 or so validation repertoires, a later analysis reported.

On this clone itself: Its matching antigen is unknown.

V lost 1 base and J lost 1; bases outside the gene matches: 3. The CDR3 runs 15 residues. Germline loops: CDR1 SGHRS, CDR2 YFSETQ. Assay: immunoSEQ multiplex PCR; the TCRdb copy retains only in-frame clones and omits some. The table includes approximately 58,000 clones, 90% to 95% detected once. General study results and limits: Despite most TCR sequences being rare, some public TCRs occurred in many donors. TCR clusters originating in the first cohort tended to co-occur in the 120 validation repertoires, according to a later analysis. With high specificity and sensitivity, the classifier reportedly diagnosed cytomegalovirus status.

This receptor was taken from a woman in her thirties in good health and CMV-seronegative. V and J are TRBV5-1 and TRBJ2-5; 8 bases fit TRBD2. The material sequenced was PBMCs. The CDR3 sequence: CASSLTSGGQETQYF. Here the CDR3 DNA reads TGCGCCAGCAGCTTGACCAGCGGGGGCCAAGAGACCCAGTACTTC.